The clone carrying this TCR beta chain was counted at least ten times. Its specificity is unknown. Researchers attached unique molecular identifiers to individual cDNA molecules. In TCRdb, the 5' RACE reads were re-called with MiXCR into one record per CDR3 protein. Among 63,000 or so distinct CDR3 sequences listed, about 12% were seen once. The sample belongs to a study of early T cells in non-severe SARS-CoV-2 infection. Study overall: Chains were unpaired, as sequencing was done on bulk RNA from unsorted whole blood. Notes on the study in general: Private and CD4 specificities were missed by VDJdb matching, which favored anti-spike CD8 responses.

Per germline, CDR1 LGHDT and CDR2 YNNKEL (reference sequence). The CDR3 is made up of 19 amino acids. V lost 1 base to trimming and J lost 2 bases, with 18 bases between them. This TCR was sampled from an adult who was a healthcare worker with PCR-confirmed SARS-CoV-2 infection or an uninfected control (not recorded which). What was sequenced was whole blood. V is TRBV3-1 and J is TRBJ2-6; D perhaps matches TRBD1 (5 bases). Here the CDR3 reads CASSQGMGLHRTGANVLTF. The CDR3 coding sequence is TGTGCCAGCAGCCAAGGAATGGGGCTACATAGAACTGGGGCCAACGTCCTGACTTTC.